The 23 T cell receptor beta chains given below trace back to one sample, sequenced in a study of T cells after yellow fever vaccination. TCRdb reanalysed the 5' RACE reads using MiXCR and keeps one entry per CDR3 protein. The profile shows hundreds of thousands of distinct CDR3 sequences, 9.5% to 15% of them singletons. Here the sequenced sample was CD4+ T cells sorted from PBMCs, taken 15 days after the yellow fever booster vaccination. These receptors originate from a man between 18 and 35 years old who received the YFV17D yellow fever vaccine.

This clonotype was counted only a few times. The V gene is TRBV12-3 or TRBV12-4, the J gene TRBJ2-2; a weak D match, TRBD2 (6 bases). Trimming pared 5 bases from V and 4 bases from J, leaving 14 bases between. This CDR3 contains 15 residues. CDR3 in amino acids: CASSRWRGVTGELFF. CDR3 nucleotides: TGTGCCAGCAGTAGGTGGCGGGGAGTCACCGGGGAGCTGTTTTTT.

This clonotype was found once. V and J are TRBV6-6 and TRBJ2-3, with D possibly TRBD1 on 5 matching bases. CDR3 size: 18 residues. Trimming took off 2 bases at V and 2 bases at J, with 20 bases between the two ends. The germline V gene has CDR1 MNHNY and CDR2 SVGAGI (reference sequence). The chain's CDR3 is CASSYPSWGIPNTDTQYF. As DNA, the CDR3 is TGTGCCAGCAGTTACCCTTCATGGGGCATCCCTAACACAGATACGCAGTATTTT.

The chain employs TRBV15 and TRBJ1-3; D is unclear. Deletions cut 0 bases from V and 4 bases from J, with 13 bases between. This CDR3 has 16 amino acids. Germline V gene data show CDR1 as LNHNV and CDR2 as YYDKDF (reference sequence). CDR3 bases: TGTGCCACCAGCAGAGAGCTCCGGGGATACGGAAACACCATATATTTT. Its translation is CATSRELRGYGNTIYF.

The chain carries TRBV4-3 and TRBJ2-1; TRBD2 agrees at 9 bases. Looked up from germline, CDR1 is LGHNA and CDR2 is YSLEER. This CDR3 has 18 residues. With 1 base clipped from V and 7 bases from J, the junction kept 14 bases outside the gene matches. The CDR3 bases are TGCGCCAGCAGCCAAGCCCCCCCTAGGAGCGGGGGGTGGAATGAGCAGTTCTTC. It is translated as CASSQAPPRSGGWNEQFF.

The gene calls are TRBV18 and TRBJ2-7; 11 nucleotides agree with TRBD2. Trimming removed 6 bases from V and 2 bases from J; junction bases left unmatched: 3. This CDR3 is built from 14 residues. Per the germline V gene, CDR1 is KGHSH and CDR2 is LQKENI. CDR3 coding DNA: TGTGCCAGCTCGCCGACTAGCGGGGCCTACGAGCAGTACGTC. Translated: CASSPTSGAYEQYV.

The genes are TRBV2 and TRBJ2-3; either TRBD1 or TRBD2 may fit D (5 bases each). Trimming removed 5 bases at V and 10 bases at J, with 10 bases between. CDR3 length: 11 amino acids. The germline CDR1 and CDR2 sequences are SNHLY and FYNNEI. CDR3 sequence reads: CASSFWDPQYF. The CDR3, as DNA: TGTGCCAGCAGTTTCTGGGACCCGCAGTATTTT.

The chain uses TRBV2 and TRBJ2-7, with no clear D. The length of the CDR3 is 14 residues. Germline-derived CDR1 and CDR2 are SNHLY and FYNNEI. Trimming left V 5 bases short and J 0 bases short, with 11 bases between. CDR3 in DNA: TGTGCCAGCAGTCAATCGGCCCCCTCCTACGAGCAGTACGTC. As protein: CASSQSAPSYEQYV.

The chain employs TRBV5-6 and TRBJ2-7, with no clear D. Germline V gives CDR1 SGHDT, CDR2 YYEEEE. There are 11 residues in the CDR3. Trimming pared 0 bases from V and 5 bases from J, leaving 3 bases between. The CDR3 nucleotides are TGTGCCAGCAGCTTGGAGCACGAGCAGTACGTC. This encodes CASSLEHEQYV.

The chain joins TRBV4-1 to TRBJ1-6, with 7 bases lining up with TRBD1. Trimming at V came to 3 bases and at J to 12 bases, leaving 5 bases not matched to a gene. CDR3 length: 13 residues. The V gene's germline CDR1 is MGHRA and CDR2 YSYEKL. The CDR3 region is CASSHGQVEPLHF. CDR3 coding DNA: TGCGCCAGCAGCCACGGACAGGTTGAACCCCTCCACTTT.

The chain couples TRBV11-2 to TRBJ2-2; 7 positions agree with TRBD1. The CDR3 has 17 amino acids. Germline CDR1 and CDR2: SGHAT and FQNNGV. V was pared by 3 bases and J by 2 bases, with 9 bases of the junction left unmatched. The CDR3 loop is CASSFTPRQGNTGELFF. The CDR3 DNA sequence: TGTGCCAGCAGCTTTACTCCGCGACAGGGTAACACCGGGGAGCTGTTTTTT.

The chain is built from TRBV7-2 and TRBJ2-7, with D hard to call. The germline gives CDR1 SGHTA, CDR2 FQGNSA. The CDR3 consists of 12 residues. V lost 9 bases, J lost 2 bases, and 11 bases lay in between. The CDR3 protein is CASRRPPYEQYF. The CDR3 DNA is TGTGCCAGTCGACGTCCGCCCTACGAGCAGTACTTC. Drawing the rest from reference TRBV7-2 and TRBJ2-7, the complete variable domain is GAGVSQSPSNKVTEKGKDVELRCDPISGHTALYWYRQSLGQGLEFLIYFQGNSAPDKSGLPSDRFSAERTGGSVSTLTIQRTQQEDSAVYLCASRRPPYEQYFGPGTRLTVT.

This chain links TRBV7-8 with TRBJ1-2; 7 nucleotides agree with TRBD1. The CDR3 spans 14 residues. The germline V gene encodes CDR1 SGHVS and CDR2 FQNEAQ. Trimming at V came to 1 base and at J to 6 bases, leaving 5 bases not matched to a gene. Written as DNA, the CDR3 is TGTGCCAGCAGCTTAGGCCTAACAGGGGATGGCTACACCTTC. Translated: CASSLGLTGDGYTF.

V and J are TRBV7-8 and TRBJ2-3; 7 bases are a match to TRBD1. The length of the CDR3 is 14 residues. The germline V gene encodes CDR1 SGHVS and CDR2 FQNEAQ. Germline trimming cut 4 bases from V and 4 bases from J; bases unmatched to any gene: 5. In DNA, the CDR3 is TGTGCCAGCAGCTCTGAGGGGGCCCCAGATACGCAGTATTTT. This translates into CASSSEGAPDTQYF.

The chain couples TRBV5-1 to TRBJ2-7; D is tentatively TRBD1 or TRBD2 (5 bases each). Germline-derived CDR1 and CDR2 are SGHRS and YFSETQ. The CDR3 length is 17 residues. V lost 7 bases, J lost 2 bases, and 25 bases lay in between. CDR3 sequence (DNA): TGCGCCAGCCGGGACCCCAGGCGAATTAGGGCTACCTACGAGCAGTACTTC. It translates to CASRDPRRIRATYEQYF.

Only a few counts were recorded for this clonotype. The DNA for the CDR3 is TGCGCCAGCAGCCAAGAAGGGGGGTCCATCGGAAACACCATATATTTT. This sequence encodes CASSQEGGSIGNTIYF. The chain recombines TRBV4-1 with TRBJ1-3; D possibly corresponds to TRBD1 (6 bases). The V gene lost 0 bases and the J gene lost 4 bases, with 13 bases spanning the gap. The CDR3 has 16 amino acids. CDR1 and CDR2 from the germline V gene are MGHRA and YSYEKL.

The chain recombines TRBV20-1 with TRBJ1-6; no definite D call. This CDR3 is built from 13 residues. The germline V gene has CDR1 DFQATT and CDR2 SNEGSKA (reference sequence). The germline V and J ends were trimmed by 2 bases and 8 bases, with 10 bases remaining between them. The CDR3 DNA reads TGCAGTGCTAGAAGCACGGGAGATTCACCCCTCCACTTT. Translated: CSARSTGDSPLHF.

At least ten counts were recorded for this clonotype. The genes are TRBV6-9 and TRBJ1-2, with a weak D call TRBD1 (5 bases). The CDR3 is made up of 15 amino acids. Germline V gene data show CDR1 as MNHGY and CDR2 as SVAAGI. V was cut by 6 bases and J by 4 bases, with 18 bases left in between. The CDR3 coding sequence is TGTGCCAGCAGCCCCTCCCAATGGGGGATCTATGGCTACACCTTC. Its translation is CASSPSQWGIYGYTF.

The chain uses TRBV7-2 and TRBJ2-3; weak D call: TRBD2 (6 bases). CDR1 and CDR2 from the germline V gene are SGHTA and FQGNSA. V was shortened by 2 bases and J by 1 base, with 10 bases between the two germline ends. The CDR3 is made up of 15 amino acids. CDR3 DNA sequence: TGTGCCAGCAGCTTAATAGCGGTAGGCACAGATACGCAGTATTTT. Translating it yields CASSLIAVGTDTQYF.

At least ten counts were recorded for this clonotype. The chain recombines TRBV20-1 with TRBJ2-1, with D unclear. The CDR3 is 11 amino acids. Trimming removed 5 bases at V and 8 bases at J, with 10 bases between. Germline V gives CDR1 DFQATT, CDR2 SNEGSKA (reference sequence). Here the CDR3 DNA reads TGCAGTGCTCATATTAGGTATGAGCAGTTCTTC. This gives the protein CSAHIRYEQFF.

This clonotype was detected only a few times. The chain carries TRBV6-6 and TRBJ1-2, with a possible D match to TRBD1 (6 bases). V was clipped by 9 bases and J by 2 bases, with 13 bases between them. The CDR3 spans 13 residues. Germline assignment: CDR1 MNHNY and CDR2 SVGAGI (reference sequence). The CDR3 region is CASADTGNYGYTF. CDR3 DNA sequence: TGTGCCAGTGCCGATACAGGGAACTATGGCTACACCTTC.

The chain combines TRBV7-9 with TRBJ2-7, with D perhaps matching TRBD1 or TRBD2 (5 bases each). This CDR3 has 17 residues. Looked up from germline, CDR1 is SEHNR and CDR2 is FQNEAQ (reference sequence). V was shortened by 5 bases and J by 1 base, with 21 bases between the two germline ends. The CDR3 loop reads CASSAFTGTLGSYEQYF. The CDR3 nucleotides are TGTGCCAGCAGCGCGTTTACCGGGACCCTGGGTTCCTACGAGCAGTACTTC.

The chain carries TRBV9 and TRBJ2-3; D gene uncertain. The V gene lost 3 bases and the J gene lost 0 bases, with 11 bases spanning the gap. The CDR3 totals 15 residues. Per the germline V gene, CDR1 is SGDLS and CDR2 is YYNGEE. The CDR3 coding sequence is TGTGCCAGCAGCGCCGCTCCCACCAGCACAGATACGCAGTATTTT. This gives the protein CASSAAPTSTDTQYF. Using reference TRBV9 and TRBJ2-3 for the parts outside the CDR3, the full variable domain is DSGVTQTPKHLITATGQRVTLRCSPRSGDLSVYWYQQSLDQGLQFLIQYYNGEERAKGNILERFSAQQFPDLHSELNLSSLELGDSALYFCASSAAPTSTDTQYFGPGTRLTVL.

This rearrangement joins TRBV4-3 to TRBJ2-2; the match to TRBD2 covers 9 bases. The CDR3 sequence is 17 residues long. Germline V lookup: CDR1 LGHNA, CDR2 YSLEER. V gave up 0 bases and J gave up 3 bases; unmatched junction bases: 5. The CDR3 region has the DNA TGCGCCAGCAGCCAAGAGGGGGTAGCGGGGGACACCGGGGAGCTGTTTTTT. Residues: CASSQEGVAGDTGELFF.